The clone carrying this T cell receptor (beta chain) was seen repeatedly, ten times or more. This specimen comes from a study of human T cells and chemical hapten exposure. V dropped 4 bases and J dropped 4; count of bases not matched to a gene: 13. From germline, CDR1 is MNHEY and CDR2 SVGAGI. The CDR3 length is 17 residues. As for time point: pre-sensitization, week 0. Specified treatment: therapeutic diphenylcyclopropenone sensitization with weekly scalp DPC. TCRdb re-called the RACE reads with MiXCR, one entry per CDR3 protein. In the table there are under 400,000 distinct CDR3 sequences, approximately 5% of which are singletons.

This sequence was found in a woman between 45 and 65 years old with alopecia areata. Some clones in this sample may be carry-over from other donors' samples. The rearrangement uses TRBV6-5 and TRBJ1-1, with 9 bases aligning to TRBD1. Here the sequenced sample was whole blood, taken in connection with sensitization to the hapten diphenylcyclopropenone (DPC). The CDR3: CASSSIPGTGRGTEAFF. The CDR3, as DNA: TGTGCCAGCAGTTCCATCCCGGGGACAGGGAGAGGCACTGAAGCTTTCTTT.